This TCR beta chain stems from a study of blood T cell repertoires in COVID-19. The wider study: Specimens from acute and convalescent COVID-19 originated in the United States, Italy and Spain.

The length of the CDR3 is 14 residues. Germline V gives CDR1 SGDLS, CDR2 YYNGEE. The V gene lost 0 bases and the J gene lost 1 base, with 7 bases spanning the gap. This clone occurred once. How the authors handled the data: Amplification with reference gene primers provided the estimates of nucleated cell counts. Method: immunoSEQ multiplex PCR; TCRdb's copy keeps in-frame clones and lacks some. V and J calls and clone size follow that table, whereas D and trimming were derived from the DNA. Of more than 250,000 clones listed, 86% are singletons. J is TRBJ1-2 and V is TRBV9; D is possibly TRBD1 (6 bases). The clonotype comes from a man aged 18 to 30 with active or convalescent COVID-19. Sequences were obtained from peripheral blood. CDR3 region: CASSVAGVNYGYTF. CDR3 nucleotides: TGTGCCAGCAGCGTAGCAGGGGTTAACTATGGCTACACCTTC.